This TCR beta chain is drawn from a study of CD8+ T cells in alopecia areata. The treatment denotes: oral pan-JAK inhibitor, 5-10 mg twice daily. Extraction of RNA preceded its reverse transcription into cDNA, which served as the sequencing template. Assay used: immunoSEQ multiplex PCR; TCRdb lists only in-frame clones, some missing. The sample lists roughly 180,000 clones, roughly 50% seen once, with roughly a tenth in the top ten. This receptor was obtained from a human donor with alopecia areata. Sequenced material: CD8+ T cells sorted from blood, taken at week 24, from a patient treated with tofacitinib.

The CDR3 reads CASSPSGNQPQHF. The DNA of the CDR3 is TGTGCCAGCAGCCCATCAGGTAATCAGCCCCAGCATTTT. The J gene is TRBJ1-5, the V gene TRBV9; the D is unclear. V was shortened by 4 bases and J by 4 bases, with 9 bases between the two germline ends. Germline values: CDR1 SGDLS, CDR2 YYNGEE. The CDR3 spans 13 residues.